The present T cell receptor beta chain was sequenced within a study of cytomegalovirus exposure and HLA in healthy donors. Turning to the study itself: Genotyping showed roughly 76% of 398 donors falling in the Caucasian-associated ancestry cluster. General study results and limits: Later analysis revealed greater clonal expansion in HLA-associated TCR beta chains than in equally common others. Analysis was carried out at a later point, and it linked a missense DCLRE1C variant to TCR beta V- and J-gene trimming.

As for this clone: Its antigen is undetermined.

PCR amplification relied on 60 Vbeta primers (plus 13 Jbeta primers). Here immunoSEQ multiplex PCR was the method, and the copy in TCRdb shows in-frame clones only, minus some. The sample shows about 160,000 clones, roughly 76% of them seen only once. The CDR3 sequence is 13 residues long. The V gene end was trimmed by 9 bases and the J gene end by 13 bases; junction bases not matched to a gene: 8. The germline CDR1 and CDR2 sequences are LNHDA and SQIVND (reference sequence). The sample consisted of PBMCs. The chain links TRBV19 to TRBJ2-1; TRBD2 agrees at 14 bases. The clonotype was recovered from a man in his 60s in good health and CMV-seronegative. CDR3 nucleotide sequence: TGTGCCAGCAGACTAGCGGGGGGGCCACGACAGTTCTTC. Translated, it gives CASRLAGGPRQFF.